The TCR beta chain described here comes from a study of T cell responses to AZD1222 COVID-19 vaccine. The method was immunoSEQ multiplex PCR; TCRdb's version includes in-frame clones alone and lacks a portion of them. This table has some 150,000 clones, 85% to 95% appearing once. Germline CDR1 is SGHRS and CDR2 is YFSETQ. Trimming took 0 bases from V and 5 from J, leaving 11 bases between them. The CDR3 totals 14 residues. The specimen comprised peripheral blood, sampled on day 0 of AZD1222 vaccination. The chain couples TRBV5-1 to TRBJ1-1; D not resolved. The clonotype comes from an adult in good health. The CDR3 reads CASSLAVVLTEAFF. For the CDR3, the DNA is TGCGCCAGCAGCTTGGCCGTGGTATTGACTGAAGCTTTCTTT.